Listed below are T cell receptor beta chains from one sample, sequenced in a study of T cell responses to AZD1222 COVID-19 vaccine. Profiling relied on immunoSEQ multiplex PCR, and the TCRdb table lists in-frame clones only, not all of them. The sample gives 90,000 to 120,000 clones, approximately 89% of which show up once; 3% to 4% is in the top ten. The sequencing here drew on peripheral blood, taken 28 days after the second dose of the MenACWY control vaccine. Every receptor here comes from an adult who received the MenACWY meningococcal vaccine as a control. The CDR3 runs from the conserved cysteine through the conserved F or W. A D gene is named only where the DNA matches it firmly. Clone size appears in some rows only: once, few, many, or a class for an expanded clone.

J gene | D gene | clone size | V gene | CDR3 protein | CDR3 DNA
TRBJ1-1 | - | - | TRBV6-5 | CASSRGINTEAFF | TGTGCCAGCAGTAGGGGCATCAACACTGAAGCTTTCTTT
TRBJ2-2 | TRBD1 | - | TRBV14 | CASSLGQVGTGELFF | TGTGCCAGCAGCCTGGGACAGGTGGGGACCGGGGAGCTGTTTTTT
TRBJ2-7 | - | - | TRBV24-1 | CATSDFTGTSEQYF | TGTGCCACCAGTGATTTTACCGGGACGTCGGAGCAGTACTTC
TRBJ1-5 | TRBD1 | - | TRBV2 | CASSPDRGGQPQHF | TGTGCCAGCAGTCCGGACAGGGGAGGTCAGCCCCAGCATTTT
TRBJ2-7 | - | - | TRBV30 | CAWSGPSYEQYF | TGTGCCTGGAGTGGACCTTCCTACGAGCAGTACTTC
TRBJ1-2 | - | - | TRBV2 | CASSEQDYGYTF | TGTGCCAGCAGTGAACAGGACTATGGCTACACCTTC
TRBJ2-5 | - | - | TRBV7-7 | CASGQTGSIGETQYF | TGTGCTAGCGGCCAAACGGGGAGTATCGGAGAGACCCAGTACTTC
TRBJ1-5 | - | few | TRBV2 | CASRETAAFNQPQHF | TGTGCCAGCAGAGAGACCGCCGCGTTTAATCAGCCCCAGCATTTT
TRBJ2-1 | - | - | TRBV5-5 | CASRLIPQKRDNEQFF | TGTGCCAGCAGATTAATTCCCCAGAAGAGGGATAATGAGCAGTTCTTC
TRBJ2-6 | - | - | TRBV18 | CASSPATSGANVLTF | TGTGCCAGCTCACCAGCGACCTCTGGGGCCAACGTCCTGACTTTC
TRBJ1-2 | TRBD1 | - | TRBV18 | CASSVTAGGNYGYTF | TGTGCCAGCTCCGTGACGGCAGGGGGCAACTATGGCTACACCTTC
TRBJ1-1 | - | - | TRBV2 | CASSYPGDSEAFF | TGTGCCAGCAGTTATCCAGGGGATTCTGAAGCTTTCTTT
TRBJ2-7 | - | - | TRBV28 | CASSTREDEQYF | TGTGCCAGCAGTACCCGGGAAGACGAGCAGTACTTC
TRBJ1-1 | TRBD1 | - | TRBV7-8 | CASSSPRTGGGTEAFF | TGTGCCAGCAGCTCCCCTCGGACAGGGGGAGGGACTGAAGCTTTCTTT
TRBJ1-5 | - | once | TRBV29-1 | CSVVTGTDSNQPQHF | TGCAGCGTCGTAACTGGGACGGATAGCAATCAGCCCCAGCATTTT
TRBJ1-2 | - | - | TRBV1 | CTSSQTPSRGYTF | TGCACCAGCAGCCAAACCCCCTCAAGAGGCTACACCTTC
TRBJ1-1 | - | - | TRBV2 | CASSRGPGRLNTEAFF | TGTGCCAGCAGTCGGGGACCGGGACGGCTTAACACTGAAGCTTTCTTT
TRBJ2-5 | - | - | TRBV7-2 | CASSMTETQYF | TGTGCCAGCAGCATGACGGAGACCCAGTACTTC
TRBJ2-5 | - | - | TRBV11-1 | CASSPSEVQETQYF | TGTGCCAGCAGCCCTAGCGAGGTCCAAGAGACCCAGTACTTC
TRBJ1-1 | - | - | TRBV3-1/TRBV3-2 | CASRPDRRGNEAFF | TGTGCCAGCAGGCCGGATAGGAGAGGGAATGAAGCTTTCTTT
TRBJ2-7 | - | - | TRBV28 | CASSPMPSSYEQYF | TGTGCCAGCAGTCCCATGCCCAGCTCCTACGAGCAGTACTTC
TRBJ2-1 | TRBD2 | - | TRBV7-3 | CASSALAGGNEQFF | TGTGCCAGCAGCGCCTTAGCGGGGGGCAATGAGCAGTTCTTC
TRBJ1-2 | TRBD1 | - | TRBV11-2 | CASSISGQSGYTF | TGTGCCAGCAGCATTTCGGGACAGTCTGGCTACACCTTC
TRBJ1-1 | - | - | TRBV4-3 | CASSQEPGGGTEAFF | TGCGCCAGCAGCCAAGAGCCGGGGGGAGGCACTGAAGCTTTCTTT
TRBJ2-6 | - | - | TRBV11-3 | CASSLSGPADSGANVLTF | TGTGCCAGCAGCTTATCGGGACCCGCGGACTCTGGGGCCAACGTCCTGACTTTC
TRBJ1-1 | - | - | TRBV30 | CAWSVQLNTEAFF | TGTGCCTGGAGTGTACAGCTGAACACTGAAGCTTTCTTT
TRBJ2-7 | - | once | TRBV29-1 | CSVEGLHEQYF | TGCAGCGTTGAGGGACTCCACGAGCAGTACTTC
TRBJ2-7 | - | - | TRBV14 | CASSSGGTGYF | TGTGCCAGCAGCTCTGGGGGGACGGGATACTTC
TRBJ1-2 | - | - | TRBV29-1 | CSVSRDYGYTF | TGCAGCGTCTCCCGGGACTACGGCTACACCTTC
TRBJ1-1 | - | - | TRBV6-6 | CASSYGRAGTEAFF | TGTGCCAGCAGTTACGGACGGGCGGGCACTGAAGCTTTCTTT
TRBJ2-3 | - | - | TRBV7-8 | CASSLFADTQYF | TGTGCCAGCAGCTTATTCGCAGATACGCAGTATTTT
TRBJ2-7 | TRBD1 | - | TRBV14 | CASSQGQGYEQYF | TGTGCCAGCAGCCAGGGACAGGGTTACGAGCAGTACTTC
TRBJ2-3 | TRBD2 | - | TRBV5-4 | CASSSRLAGATDTQYF | TGTGCCAGCAGCTCCCGACTAGCGGGAGCCACAGATACGCAGTATTTT
TRBJ2-3 | TRBD1 | - | TRBV4-2 | CASSSPSGTGYKGGVNTQYF | TGTGCCAGCAGCTCCCCCTCCGGGACAGGGTACAAAGGGGGTGTAAATACGCAGTATTTT
TRBJ1-4 | - | - | TRBV4-2 | CASSQEARTHNEKLFF | TGTGCCAGCAGCCAAGAGGCTCGGACTCATAATGAAAAACTGTTTTTT
TRBJ2-1 | - | - | TRBV7-3 | CASSRLGGQDEQFF | TGTGCCAGCAGCCGGCTCGGGGGGCAGGATGAGCAGTTCTTC
TRBJ1-2 | - | - | TRBV7-9 | CASSPGTANYGYTF | TGTGCCAGCAGCCCTGGGACGGCCAACTATGGCTACACCTTC
TRBJ2-3 | TRBD1 | - | TRBV5-1 | CASSLVNRGPDTQYF | TGCGCCAGCAGCTTGGTAAACAGGGGGCCAGATACGCAGTATTTT
TRBJ2-2 | - | - | TRBV28 | CASGGVNRRTGELFF | TGTGCCAGCGGAGGAGTGAATCGGCGCACCGGGGAGCTGTTTTTT
TRBJ2-1 | TRBD2 | - | TRBV19 | CATESGGEVGNEQFF | TGTGCCACTGAAAGCGGGGGGGAGGTGGGCAATGAGCAGTTCTTC
TRBJ2-7 | - | few | TRBV2 | CASSAESREGGEYF | TGTGCCAGCAGTGCCGAGAGTAGGGAAGGTGGGGAGTACTTC
TRBJ2-5 | - | once | TRBV7-9 | CASSSRSQETQYF | TGTGCCAGCAGCTCCCGGTCCCAAGAGACCCAGTACTTC
TRBJ2-7 | - | - | TRBV28 | CASSASSYEQYF | TGTGCCAGCAGTGCGAGCTCCTACGAGCAGTACTTC
TRBJ2-2 | TRBD1 | few | TRBV7-9 | CASSPRTGANTGELFF | TGTGCCAGCAGCCCGAGGACAGGCGCGAACACCGGGGAGCTGTTTTTT
TRBJ1-4 | - | - | TRBV5-1 | CASSLGGTTNEKLFF | TGCGCCAGCAGCTTGGGCGGAACAACTAATGAAAAACTGTTTTTT
TRBJ2-1 | TRBD2 | - | TRBV2 | CASSAERGGLGEQFF | TGTGCCAGCAGTGCGGAGCGGGGGGGCCTAGGGGAGCAGTTCTTC